The source of this T cell receptor (beta chain) is a study of neurological immune-mediated disorders. The authors obtained over 180 million TCR-beta sequences from 15-18 subjects per sequencing run. TCRdb called the 5' RACE reads again in MiXCR, with one record for every CDR3 protein. The repertoire includes fewer than 50,000 distinct CDR3 sequences, approximately 15% of them detected once, and around 4% sits in the top ten. This clonotype was counted ten times or more. The sorted libraries were made from fewer than 1.3 million CD4+ or CD8+ T cells. Trimming left V 0 bases short and J 0 bases short, with 9 bases between. The CDR3 has 15 amino acids. Germline V gives CDR1 SGDLS, CDR2 YYNGEE.

The gene calls are TRBV9 and TRBJ1-1; D is possibly TRBD1 (5 bases). The TCR comes from an older woman with HTLV-1-associated myelopathy (HAM/TSP). Sequences were obtained from CD4+ T cells from blood. CDR3: CASSVDQGLNTEAFF. CDR3 DNA sequence: TGTGCCAGCAGCGTAGACCAGGGCTTGAACACTGAAGCTTTCTTT.